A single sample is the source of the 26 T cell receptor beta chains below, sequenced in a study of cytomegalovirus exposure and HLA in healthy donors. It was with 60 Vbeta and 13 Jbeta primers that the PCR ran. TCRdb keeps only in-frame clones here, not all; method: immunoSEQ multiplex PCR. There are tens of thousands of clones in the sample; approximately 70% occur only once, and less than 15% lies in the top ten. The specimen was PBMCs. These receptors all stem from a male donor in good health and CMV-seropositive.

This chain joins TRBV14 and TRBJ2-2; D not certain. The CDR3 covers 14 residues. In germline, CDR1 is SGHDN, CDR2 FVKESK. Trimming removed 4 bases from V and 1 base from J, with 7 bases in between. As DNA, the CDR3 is TGTGCCAGCAGCCTTAGTTGGAACACCGGGGAGCTGTTTTTT. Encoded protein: CASSLSWNTGELFF.

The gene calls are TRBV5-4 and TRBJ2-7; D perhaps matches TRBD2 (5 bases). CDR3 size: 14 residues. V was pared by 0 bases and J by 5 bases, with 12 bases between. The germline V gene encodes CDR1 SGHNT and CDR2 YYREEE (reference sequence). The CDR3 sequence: CASSLGGKPHEQYF. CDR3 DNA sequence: TGTGCCAGCAGCTTGGGAGGGAAGCCCCACGAGCAGTACTTC.

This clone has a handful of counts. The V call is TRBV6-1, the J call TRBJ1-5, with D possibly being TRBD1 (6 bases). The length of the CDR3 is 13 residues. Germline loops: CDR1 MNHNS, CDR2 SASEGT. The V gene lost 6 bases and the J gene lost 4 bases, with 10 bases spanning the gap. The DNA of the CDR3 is TGTGCCAGCAGACCGACAGGAAATCAGCCCCAGCATTTT. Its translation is CASRPTGNQPQHF.

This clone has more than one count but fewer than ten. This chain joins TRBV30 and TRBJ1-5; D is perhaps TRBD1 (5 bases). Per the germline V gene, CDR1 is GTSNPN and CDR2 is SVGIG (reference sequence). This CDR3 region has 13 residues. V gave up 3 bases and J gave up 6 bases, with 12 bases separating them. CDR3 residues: CAWSAQGGQPQHF. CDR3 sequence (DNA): TGTGCCTGGAGCGCCCAGGGAGGTCAGCCCCAGCATTTT.

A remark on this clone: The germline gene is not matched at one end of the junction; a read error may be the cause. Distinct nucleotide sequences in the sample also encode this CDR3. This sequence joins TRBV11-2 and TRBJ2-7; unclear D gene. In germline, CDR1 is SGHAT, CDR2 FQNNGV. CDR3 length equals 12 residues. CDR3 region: CASSWRHYEQYF. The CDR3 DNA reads TGTGCCAGTAGCTGGCGGCACTACGAGCAGTACTTC.

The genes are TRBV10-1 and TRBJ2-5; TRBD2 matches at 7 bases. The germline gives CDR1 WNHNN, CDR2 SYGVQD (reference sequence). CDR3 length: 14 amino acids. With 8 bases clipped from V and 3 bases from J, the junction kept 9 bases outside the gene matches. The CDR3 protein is CASERAGVKETQYF. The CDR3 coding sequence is TGCGCCAGCGAACGGGCGGGGGTGAAAGAGACCCAGTACTTC.

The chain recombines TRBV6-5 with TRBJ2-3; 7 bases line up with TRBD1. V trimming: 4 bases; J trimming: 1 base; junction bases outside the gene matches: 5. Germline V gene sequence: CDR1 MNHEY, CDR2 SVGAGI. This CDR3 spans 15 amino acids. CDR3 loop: CASSFAGTGTDTQYF. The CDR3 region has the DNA TGTGCCAGCAGTTTCGCCGGGACAGGCACAGATACGCAGTATTTT.

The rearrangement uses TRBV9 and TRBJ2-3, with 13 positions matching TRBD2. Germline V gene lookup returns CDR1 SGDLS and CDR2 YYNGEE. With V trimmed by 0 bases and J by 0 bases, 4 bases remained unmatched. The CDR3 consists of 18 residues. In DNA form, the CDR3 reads TGTGCCAGCAGCGTAGGGTTGGGACTAGCGGGGAGCACAGATACGCAGTATTTT. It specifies CASSVGLGLAGSTDTQYF.

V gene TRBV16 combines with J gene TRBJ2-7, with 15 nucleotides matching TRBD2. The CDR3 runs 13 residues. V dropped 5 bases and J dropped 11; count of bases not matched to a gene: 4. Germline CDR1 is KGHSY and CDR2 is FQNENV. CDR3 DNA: TGTGCCAGCAGCGGACTAGCGGGAGGGGTGGAGTACTTC. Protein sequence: CASSGLAGGVEYF.

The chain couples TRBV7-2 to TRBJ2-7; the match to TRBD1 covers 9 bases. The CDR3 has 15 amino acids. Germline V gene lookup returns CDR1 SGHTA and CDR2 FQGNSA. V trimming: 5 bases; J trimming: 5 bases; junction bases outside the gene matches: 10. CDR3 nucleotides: TGTGCCAGCAGCCTTCGGGACAGGGTAGTCCACGAGCAGTACTTC. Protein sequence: CASSLRDRVVHEQYF. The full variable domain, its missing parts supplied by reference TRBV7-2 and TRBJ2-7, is GAGVSQSPSNKVTEKGKDVELRCDPISGHTALYWYRQSLGQGLEFLIYFQGNSAPDKSGLPSDRFSAERTGGSVSTLTIQRTQQEDSAVYLCASSLRDRVVHEQYFGPGTRLTVT.

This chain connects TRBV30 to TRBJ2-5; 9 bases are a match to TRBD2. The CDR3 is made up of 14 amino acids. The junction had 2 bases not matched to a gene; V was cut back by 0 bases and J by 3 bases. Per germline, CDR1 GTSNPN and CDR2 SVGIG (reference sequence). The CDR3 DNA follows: TGTGCCTGGAGTGTGGCTAGCGGGGAAGAGACCCAGTACTTC. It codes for CAWSVASGEETQYF.

CDR3 nucleotides: TGTGCCAGCAGTGAGTACTCCTACAGGGTCCGTACCTACGAGCAGTACTTC. Protein sequence: CASSEYSYRVRTYEQYF. The rearrangement uses TRBV6-1 and TRBJ2-5; weak D call: TRBD1 (6 bases). With the DNA end fitting TRBJ2-7 better, the J assignment may be wrong. The CDR3 has 17 residues. Germline V gene lookup returns CDR1 MNHNS and CDR2 SASEGT.

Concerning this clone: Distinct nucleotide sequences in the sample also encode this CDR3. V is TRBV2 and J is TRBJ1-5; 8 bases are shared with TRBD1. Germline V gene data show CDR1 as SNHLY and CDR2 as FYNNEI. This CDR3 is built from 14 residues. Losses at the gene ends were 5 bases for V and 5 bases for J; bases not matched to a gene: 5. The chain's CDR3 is CASSPDRGDQPQHF. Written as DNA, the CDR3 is TGTGCCAGCAGTCCTGACAGGGGAGATCAGCCCCAGCATTTT.

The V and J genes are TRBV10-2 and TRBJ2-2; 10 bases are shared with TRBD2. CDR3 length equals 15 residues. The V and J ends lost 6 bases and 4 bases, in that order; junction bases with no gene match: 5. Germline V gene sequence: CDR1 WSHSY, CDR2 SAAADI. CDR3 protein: CASRAAGGGTGELFF. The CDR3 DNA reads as TGCGCCAGCAGAGCAGCGGGAGGGGGCACCGGGGAGCTGTTTTTT.

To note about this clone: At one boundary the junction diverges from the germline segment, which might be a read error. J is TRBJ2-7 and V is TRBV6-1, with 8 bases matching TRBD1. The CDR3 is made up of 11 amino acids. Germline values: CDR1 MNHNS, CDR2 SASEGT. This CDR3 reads CASSEQGAHLF. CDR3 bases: TGTGCCAGCAGTGAACAGGGGGCGCATCTCTTC.

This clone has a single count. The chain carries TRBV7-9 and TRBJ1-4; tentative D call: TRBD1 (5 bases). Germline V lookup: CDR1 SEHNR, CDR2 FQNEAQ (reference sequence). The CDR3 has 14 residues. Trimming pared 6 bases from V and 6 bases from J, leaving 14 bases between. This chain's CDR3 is CASSPHGGDEKLFF. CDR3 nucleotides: TGTGCCAGCAGTCCACACGGGGGGGATGAAAAACTGTTTTTT.

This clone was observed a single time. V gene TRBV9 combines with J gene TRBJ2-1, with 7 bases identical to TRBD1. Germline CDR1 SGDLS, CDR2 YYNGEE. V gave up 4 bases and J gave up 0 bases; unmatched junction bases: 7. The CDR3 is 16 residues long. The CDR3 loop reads CASSRLGGSSYNEQFF. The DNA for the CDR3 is TGTGCCAGCAGCAGATTAGGGGGCAGCTCCTACAATGAGCAGTTCTTC.

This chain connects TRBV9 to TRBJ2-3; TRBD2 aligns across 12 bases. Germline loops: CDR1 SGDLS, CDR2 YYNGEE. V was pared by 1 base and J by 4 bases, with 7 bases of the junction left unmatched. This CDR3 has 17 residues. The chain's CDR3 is CASSVLAGGPSPDTQYF. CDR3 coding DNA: TGTGCCAGCAGCGTACTAGCGGGGGGGCCAAGTCCAGATACGCAGTATTTT.

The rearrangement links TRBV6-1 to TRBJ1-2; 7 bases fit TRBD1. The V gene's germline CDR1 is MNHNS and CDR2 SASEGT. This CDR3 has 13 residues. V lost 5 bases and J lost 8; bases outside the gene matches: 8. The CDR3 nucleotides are TGTGCCAGCAGTCCTACTAGGGACAGCGGCTACACCTTC. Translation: CASSPTRDSGYTF.

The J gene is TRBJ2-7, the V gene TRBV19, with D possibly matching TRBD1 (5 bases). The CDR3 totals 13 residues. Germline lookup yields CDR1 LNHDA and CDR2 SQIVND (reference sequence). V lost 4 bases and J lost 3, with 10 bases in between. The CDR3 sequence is CASSSRVSYEQYF. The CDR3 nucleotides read TGTGCCAGTAGTAGCAGGGTGAGCTACGAGCAGTACTTC.

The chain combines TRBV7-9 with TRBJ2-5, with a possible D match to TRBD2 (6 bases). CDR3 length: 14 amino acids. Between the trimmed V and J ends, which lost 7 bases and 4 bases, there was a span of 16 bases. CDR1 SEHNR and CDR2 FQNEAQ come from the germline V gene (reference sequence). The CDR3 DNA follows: TGTGCCAGCACCCCGAACGGGGGACGAGAGACCCAGTACTTC. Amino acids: CASTPNGGRETQYF.

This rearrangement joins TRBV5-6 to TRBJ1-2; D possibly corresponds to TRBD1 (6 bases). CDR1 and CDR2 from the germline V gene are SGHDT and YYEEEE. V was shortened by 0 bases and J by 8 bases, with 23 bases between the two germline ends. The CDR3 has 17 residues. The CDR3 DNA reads TGTGCCAGCAGCTTGGGAGTTGGGGGCGTTTCAAGCTGGGGCTACACCTTC. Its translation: CASSLGVGGVSSWGYTF. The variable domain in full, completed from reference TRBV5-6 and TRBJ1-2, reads DAGVTQSPTHLIKTRGQQVTLRCSPKSGHDTVSWYQQALGQGPQFIFQYYEEEERQRGNFPDRFSGHQFPNYSSELNVNALLLGDSALYLCASSLGVGGVSSWGYTFGSGTRLTVV.

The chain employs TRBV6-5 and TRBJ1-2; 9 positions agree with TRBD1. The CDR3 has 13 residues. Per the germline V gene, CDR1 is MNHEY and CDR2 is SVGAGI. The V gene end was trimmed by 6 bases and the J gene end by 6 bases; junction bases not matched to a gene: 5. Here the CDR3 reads CASSKQGANGYTF. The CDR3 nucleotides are TGTGCCAGCAGCAAACAGGGGGCAAATGGCTACACCTTC.

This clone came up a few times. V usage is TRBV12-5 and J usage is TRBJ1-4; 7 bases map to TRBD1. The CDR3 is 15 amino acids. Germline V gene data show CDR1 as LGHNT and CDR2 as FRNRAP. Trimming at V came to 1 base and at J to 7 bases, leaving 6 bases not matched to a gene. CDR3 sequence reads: CASGLARGKGEKLFF. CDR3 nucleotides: TGTGCTAGTGGTTTGGCCAGGGGGAAAGGTGAAAAACTGTTTTTT.

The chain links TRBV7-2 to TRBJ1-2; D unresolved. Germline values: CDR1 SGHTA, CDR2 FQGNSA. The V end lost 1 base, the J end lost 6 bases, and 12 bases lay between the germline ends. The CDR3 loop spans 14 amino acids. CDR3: CASSLVGVYDGYTF. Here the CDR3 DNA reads TGTGCCAGCAGCTTAGTAGGAGTATATGATGGCTACACCTTC.

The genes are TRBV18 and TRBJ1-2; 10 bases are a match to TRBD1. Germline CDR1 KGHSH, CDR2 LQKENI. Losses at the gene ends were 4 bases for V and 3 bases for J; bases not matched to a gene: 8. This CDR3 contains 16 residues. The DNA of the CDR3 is TGTGCCAGCTCACTAAACCGGGACAGGGGCGACTATGGCTACACCTTC. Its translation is CASSLNRDRGDYGYTF.